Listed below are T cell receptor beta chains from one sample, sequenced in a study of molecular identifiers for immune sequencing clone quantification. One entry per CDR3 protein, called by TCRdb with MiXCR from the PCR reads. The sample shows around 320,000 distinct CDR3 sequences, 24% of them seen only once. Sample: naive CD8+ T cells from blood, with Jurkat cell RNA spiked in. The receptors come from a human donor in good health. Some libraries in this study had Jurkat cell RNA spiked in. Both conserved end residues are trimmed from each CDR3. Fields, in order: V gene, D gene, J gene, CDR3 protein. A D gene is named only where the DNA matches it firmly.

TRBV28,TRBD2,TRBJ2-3,ASNPGLLMTDTQY
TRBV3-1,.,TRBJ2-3,ASSPRQKDTQY
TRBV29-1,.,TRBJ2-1,SVEDLPGATFFYNEQF
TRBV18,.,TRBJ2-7,ASSPGNHEQY
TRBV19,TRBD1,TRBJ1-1,ASSSDRGDTEAF
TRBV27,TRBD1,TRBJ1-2,ASSLYLLSPDRVDGYT
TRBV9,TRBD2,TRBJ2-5,ASSFSGLSWETQY
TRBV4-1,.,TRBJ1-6,ASSQELTSPLH
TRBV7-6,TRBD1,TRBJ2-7,ASSLGTGTYERY
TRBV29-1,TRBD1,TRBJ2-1,SVADRDTYNEQF
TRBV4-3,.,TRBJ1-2,ASSLTPANYGYT
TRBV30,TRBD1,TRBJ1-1,AWSQGQGNTEAF
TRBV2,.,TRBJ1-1,ASSEAFLAVNTEAF
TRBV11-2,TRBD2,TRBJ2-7,ASSTPLAGVPYEQY
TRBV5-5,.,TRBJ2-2,ASSWGGQTGELF
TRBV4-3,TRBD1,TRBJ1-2,ASSQEPTGTANYGYT
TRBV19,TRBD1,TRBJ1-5,ASSIYGQGGNQPPH
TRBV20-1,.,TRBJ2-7,SARDRRAAAVGYEQY
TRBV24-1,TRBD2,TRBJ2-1,ATSLSGVGEQF
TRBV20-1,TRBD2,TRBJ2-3,SATGTSGRIGDTQY
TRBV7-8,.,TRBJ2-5,ASSFRLLETQY
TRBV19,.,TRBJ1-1,ASSIGGRSNTEAF
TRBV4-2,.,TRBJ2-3,ASSQDPTTGVADTQY
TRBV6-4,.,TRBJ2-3,ASSDRGAVADTQY
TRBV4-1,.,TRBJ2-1,ASSQMTGRLGEQF
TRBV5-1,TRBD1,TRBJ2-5,ASSLDRGRQETQY
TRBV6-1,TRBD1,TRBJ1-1,ASSEGQENTEAF
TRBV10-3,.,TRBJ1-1,AITDRSSTEAF
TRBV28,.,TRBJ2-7,ASSLSGIDEQY
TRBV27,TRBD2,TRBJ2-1,ASSLYLAGDYNEQF
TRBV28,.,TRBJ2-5,ASSLYGKETQY
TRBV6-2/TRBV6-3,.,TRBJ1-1,ASSPGANTEAF
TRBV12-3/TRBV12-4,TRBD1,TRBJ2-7,ASSFRDRGTYEQY
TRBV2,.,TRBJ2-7,ASSPGGSAYEQY
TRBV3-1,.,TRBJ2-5,ASSQDSSPGETQY
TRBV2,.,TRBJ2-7,ASSELLYEQY
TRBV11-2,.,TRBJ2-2,ASSNAQLNTGELF
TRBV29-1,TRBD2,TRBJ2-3,SVKGLSRDTDTQY
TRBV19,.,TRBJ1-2,ASSTGPYGYT
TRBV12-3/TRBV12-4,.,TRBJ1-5,ASSPVLAGGNQPQH
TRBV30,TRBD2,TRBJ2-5,AWTSGQETQY
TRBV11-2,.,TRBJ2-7,ASSLADPAYEQY
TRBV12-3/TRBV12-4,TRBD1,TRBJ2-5,ASSLQDRAEETQY
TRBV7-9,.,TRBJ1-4,ASSTRTDEKLF
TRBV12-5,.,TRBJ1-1,ATASSPSNTEAF
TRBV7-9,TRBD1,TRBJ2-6,ASSLSGGGHSGANVLT